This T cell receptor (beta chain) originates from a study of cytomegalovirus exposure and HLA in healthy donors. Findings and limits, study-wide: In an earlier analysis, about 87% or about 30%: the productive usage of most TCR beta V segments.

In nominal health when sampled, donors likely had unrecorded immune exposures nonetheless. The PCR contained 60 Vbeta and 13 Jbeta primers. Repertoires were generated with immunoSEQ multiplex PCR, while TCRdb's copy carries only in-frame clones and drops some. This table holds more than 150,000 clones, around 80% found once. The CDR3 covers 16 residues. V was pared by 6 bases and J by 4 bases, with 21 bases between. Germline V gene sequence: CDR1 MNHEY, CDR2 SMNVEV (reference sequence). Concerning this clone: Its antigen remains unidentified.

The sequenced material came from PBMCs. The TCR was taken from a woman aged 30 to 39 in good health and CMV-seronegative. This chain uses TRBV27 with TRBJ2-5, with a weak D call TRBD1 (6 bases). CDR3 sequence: CASRPLLTGSRETQYF. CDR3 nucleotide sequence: TGTGCCAGCAGGCCCCTTCTCACAGGGTCCCGAGAGACCCAGTACTTC.